The 7 T cell receptor beta chains below all came from one sample that was sequenced in a study of glioma-infiltrating T cells. TCR alpha and beta CDR3 regions were amplified from RNA using iRepertoire nested multiplex PCR. TCRdb recomputed calls from the multiplex PCR reads with MiXCR, one row per CDR3 protein. The data contain 2,500 to 3,000 distinct CDR3 sequences, approximately 31% of them singletons. Material: glioma tissue, nonneoplastic brain tissue, or PBMCs (not recorded which). Receptors originate from a human donor with low-grade glioma or glioblastoma, undergoing nonglioma brain surgery, or in good health (not recorded which).

The V gene is TRBV29-1, the J gene TRBJ1-5, with D maybe TRBD1 (5 bases). The CDR3 runs to 13 residues. Germline CDR1 reads SQVTM; CDR2 reads ANQGSEA. This CDR3 reads CIFKETVNQPQHF. The DNA of the CDR3 is TGCATCTTTAAAGAGACAGTCAATCAGCCCCAGCATTTT.

This chain joins TRBV4-3 and TRBJ1-2; D perhaps matches TRBD1 (5 bases). Per germline, CDR1 LGHNA and CDR2 YSLEER. This CDR3 region has 15 residues. Trimming cost V 4 bases and J 10 bases, with 22 bases left between them. Written as DNA, the CDR3 is TGCGCCAGCAGCCGCTACAGGACCACTAACTATAACTACACCTTC. Translating gives CASSRYRTTNYNYTF.

A note on this clonotype: A much bigger clone sits one base away, suggesting this may be a read error. V usage is TRBV29-1 and J usage is TRBJ2-1; D possibly corresponds to TRBD1 (5 bases). The CDR3 consists of 14 residues. Germline CDR1 and CDR2: SQVTM and ANQGSEA. The V and J ends lost 2 bases and 5 bases respectively, with 13 bases between them. DNA for the CDR3: TGCAGCGTTGAAAGGGGTAGGGCAAACAATGAGCAGTTCTTC. Translated: CSVERGRANNEQFF.

Relative to its sample, this clonotype is medium-sized. The chain uses TRBV3-1 and TRBJ2-1; 7 bases match TRBD2. The CDR3 has 15 residues. The trim removed 1 base at V and 0 bases at J, leaving 0 bases unmatched. Germline V gene data show CDR1 as LGHDT and CDR2 as YNNKEL (reference sequence). This CDR3 is CASSQGTSSYNEQFF. The CDR3 DNA follows: TGTGCCAGCAGCCAAGGGACTAGCTCCTACAATGAGCAGTTCTTC.

Within the sample, this clonotype is medium-sized (0.01 to 0.1%). The rearrangement links TRBV7-2 to TRBJ2-5; D is perhaps TRBD2 (5 bases). Germline CDR1 SGHTA, CDR2 FQGNSA. This CDR3 has 15 residues. Trimming took off 1 base at V and 1 base at J, with 10 bases between the two ends. As DNA, the CDR3 is TGTGCCAGCAGCTTAGTTGGACTCGCCCAAGAGACCCAGTACTTC. It yields the protein CASSLVGLAQETQYF.

By sample share, this clonotype is large. The rearrangement uses TRBV6-5 and TRBJ1-6; tentative D call: TRBD1 (5 bases). Trimming stripped 2 bases from V and 0 bases from J, with 11 bases between. CDR3 size: 17 residues. Germline V gene data show CDR1 as MNHEY and CDR2 as SVGAGI. Written as DNA, the CDR3 is TGTGCCAGCAGTTACGACCAGGGAAGCTCCTATAATTCACCCCTCCACTTT. This codes for CASSYDQGSSYNSPLHF.

By sample share, this clonotype is large. The rearrangement links TRBV20-1 to TRBJ2-7; TRBD2 matches at 8 bases. Germline lookup yields CDR1 DFQATT and CDR2 SNEGSKA (reference sequence). There are 12 residues in the CDR3. V gave up 5 bases and J gave up 4 bases; unmatched junction bases: 4. Written as DNA, the CDR3 is TGCAGTGCTGATACTAGCGGATACGAGCAGTACTTC. It translates to CSADTSGYEQYF.